The 14 T cell receptor beta chains listed next were all sequenced from one sample in a study of post-analysis software for immune sequencing data. Whole-study findings and limits: A handful of TRBV segments were significantly more frequent in patients than in controls. TRBV5-6, TRBV5-1 and TRBV20-1 were among these segments.

TCR beta cDNA libraries included unique molecular identifiers. TCRdb re-called the PCR reads with MiXCR, one entry per CDR3 protein. In the table there are approximately 570,000 distinct CDR3 sequences, roughly 45% of which are singletons. No antigen has been identified for these receptors. The sample consisted of blood. The receptors shown here come from a girl between 10 and 17 years old with multiple sclerosis.

The genes are TRBV24-1 and TRBJ1-2; D is ambiguous. Trimming removed 7 bases at V and 8 bases at J, with 10 bases between. Per germline, CDR1 KGHDR and CDR2 SFDVKD. This CDR3 has 11 residues. Here the CDR3 reads CATSYGEGYTF. In DNA form, the CDR3 reads TGTGCCACCAGCTACGGTGAGGGCTACACCTTC.

The chain couples TRBV27 to TRBJ1-6, with a tentative D call TRBD1 (5 bases). This CDR3 has 16 amino acids. The germline V gene encodes CDR1 MNHEY and CDR2 SMNVEV (reference sequence). Trimming took 3 bases from V and 8 from J, leaving 17 bases between them. The CDR3 DNA is TGTGCCAGCAGTTTTGTTGTAGGGCGGGGGGATTCACCCCTCCACTTT. Protein: CASSFVVGRGDSPLHF.

The gene calls are TRBV29-1 and TRBJ1-2; a weak D match, TRBD1 (5 bases). This CDR3 is 12 amino acids long. Germline assignment: CDR1 SQVTM and CDR2 ANQGSEA. V was clipped by 5 bases and J by 5 bases, with 12 bases between them. CDR3 bases: TGCAGCGTTTACGACAGAGCTTATGGCTACACCTTC. Encoded protein: CSVYDRAYGYTF. The entire variable domain, with the rest obtained from reference TRBV29-1 and TRBJ1-2, is as follows: SAVISQKPSRDICQRGTSLTIQCQVDSQVTMMFWYRQQPGQSLTLIATANQGSEATYESGFVIDKFPISRPNLTFSTLTVSNMSPEDSSIYLCSVYDRAYGYTFGSGTRLTVV.

The genes are TRBV7-9 and TRBJ1-2; no clear D gene. Germline CDR1 is SEHNR and CDR2 is FQNEAQ (reference sequence). The CDR3 length is 14 residues. The ends were cut back, 4 bases at V and 1 base at J, with 10 bases in the middle. In DNA, the CDR3 is TGTGCCAGCAGCTCCTCCGGGCTTAACTATGGCTACACCTTC. As protein: CASSSSGLNYGYTF.

This chain connects TRBV6-5 to TRBJ2-7, with D tentatively TRBD1 or TRBD2 (5 bases each). CDR1 MNHEY and CDR2 SVGAGI come from the germline V gene. Deletions cut 0 bases from V and 5 bases from J, with 5 bases between. The CDR3 totals 12 residues. CDR3 nucleotide sequence: TGTGCCAGCAGTTACTCGGGACACGAGCAGTACTTC. Translation: CASSYSGHEQYF.

This clonotype was seen only a few times. The chain combines TRBV12-3 or TRBV12-4 with TRBJ2-7; TRBD2 matches at 7 bases. J was trimmed by 5 bases and V by 5 bases; bases with no gene match: 9. This CDR3 contains 14 residues. The CDR3 bases are TGTGCCAGCAGTGGTACGGGAGGCCCCGACGAGCAGTACTTC. Translation: CASSGTGGPDEQYF.

This clonotype was seen a few times. Its ends do not fully match the called genes, so a read error is possible. The CDR3: CTSSYSRAAKGYTF. In DNA form, the CDR3 reads TGTACCAGCAGTTACTCGAGGGCCGCCAAAGGCTACACCTTC. The rearrangement links TRBV6-5 to TRBJ1-2, with no clear D. There are 14 residues in the CDR3. In germline, CDR1 is MNHEY, CDR2 SVGAGI.

The chain employs TRBV20-1 and TRBJ2-3, with 10 bases that match TRBD2. Germline CDR1 reads DFQATT; CDR2 reads SNEGSKA (reference sequence). The V gene end was trimmed by 2 bases and the J gene end by 4 bases; junction bases not matched to a gene: 3. The CDR3 totals 14 residues. This CDR3 is CSARRAGGPDTQYF. CDR3 nucleotide sequence: TGCAGTGCTAGACGAGCGGGGGGGCCAGATACGCAGTATTTT.

This chain uses TRBV7-2 with TRBJ2-1; D possibly uses TRBD1 or TRBD2 (5 bases each). The DNA end is more similar to TRBJ2-7, so the J call may be wrong. CDR1 SGHTA and CDR2 FQGNSA come from the germline V gene. The CDR3 covers 14 residues. CDR3: CASSPRAADNEQYF. In DNA form, the CDR3 reads TGTGCCAGCAGCCCCCGTGCAGCGGACAATGAGCAGTACTTC.

This clonotype appeared a few times. The chain recombines TRBV12-3 or TRBV12-4 with TRBJ1-2, with TRBD1 as a possible D gene (5 bases). The length of the CDR3 is 14 residues. V gave up 4 bases and J gave up 0 bases, with 9 bases separating them. The CDR3 nucleotides are TGTGCCAGCAGTTCCCTCAGGGCTAACTATGGCTACACCTTC. This encodes CASSSLRANYGYTF.

CDR3 nucleotide sequence: TGCGCCAGCAGCTTGGTTTCGAACGAAGGGATTCGACAGCCCCAGCATTTT. Translated, it gives CASSLVSNEGIRQPQHF. This chain links TRBV5-1 with TRBJ1-5; no clear D gene. V lost 0 bases, J lost 7 bases, and 20 bases lay in between. Germline loops: CDR1 SGHRS, CDR2 YFSETQ. CDR3 size: 17 residues. The variable domain in full, completed from reference TRBV5-1 and TRBJ1-5, reads KAGVTQTPRYLIKTRGQQVTLSCSPISGHRSVSWYQQTPGQGLQFLFEYFSETQRNKGNFPGRFSGRQFSNSRSEMNVSTLELGDSALYLCASSLVSNEGIRQPQHFGDGTRLSIL.

This clonotype was recorded a few times. This chain connects TRBV20-1 to TRBJ2-7, with D possibly matching TRBD2 (6 bases). Germline lookup yields CDR1 DFQATT and CDR2 SNEGSKA (reference sequence). This CDR3 has 14 residues. Trimming cost V 6 bases and J 1 base, with 16 bases left between them. The CDR3 loop reads CSAHRAGRSYEQYF. The CDR3 DNA reads TGCAGTGCACATCGGGCAGGGAGGTCCTACGAGCAGTACTTC.

The chain is built from TRBV28 and TRBJ2-5; 7 bases map to TRBD1. The J call is uncertain, as TRBJ2-7 better fits the DNA end. The germline gives CDR1 MDHEN, CDR2 SYDVKM. This CDR3 spans 16 amino acids. CDR3 residues: CASSFVGQPPTYEQYF. For the CDR3, the DNA is TGTGCCAGCAGTTTTGTGGGACAGCCGCCAACCTACGAGCAGTACTTC.

This clonotype has more than one count but fewer than ten. This chain links TRBV6-5 with TRBJ1-1, with D possibly matching TRBD1 (5 bases). V lost 0 bases and J lost 1, with 6 bases in between. CDR3 length equals 14 residues. Per the germline V gene, CDR1 is MNHEY and CDR2 is SVGAGI. CDR3 in amino acids: CASSYSQGNTEAFF. As DNA, the CDR3 is TGTGCCAGCAGTTACTCCCAGGGGAACACTGAAGCTTTCTTT.